One TCR beta chain is described in this entry. The antigen remains undetermined. The sample originates from a study of T cell responses to AZD1222 COVID-19 vaccine. The germline CDR1 and CDR2 sequences are SGHRS and YFSETQ. The ends lost 5 bases at V and 3 bases at J; junction bases unmatched: 11. The CDR3 runs to 15 residues. Study-wide results and limits: White British ancestry dominated among donors, who included more females, and clonal diversity was possibly underestimated. Among spike-specific TCRs, nearly half reportedly target unmutated variant regions.

TCRdb's copy holds only in-frame clones and misses some; the assay was immunoSEQ multiplex PCR. The data hold about 120,000 clones, with roughly 90% observed a single time. The clonotype was recovered from an adult in good health. The J gene is TRBJ2-7, the V gene TRBV5-1; TRBD2 agrees at 7 bases. The sequencing used peripheral blood, collected on day 0 of AZD1222 vaccination. CDR3 DNA sequence: TGCGCCAGCAGAGCATGGGGAGGGAGTAACTACGAGCAGTACTTC. It yields the protein CASRAWGGSNYEQYF.